The rows below give T cell receptor beta chains drawn from one sample of a study of OX40 agonist ivuxolimab in advanced cancers. Assay: immunoSEQ multiplex PCR; the TCRdb copy retains only in-frame clones and omits some. The sample has some 80,000 clones, 70% to 90% seen once; the top ten hold 20% to 25%. This specimen consisted of CD4+ or CD8+ T cells sorted from blood, obtained in a trial of the OX40 agonist ivuxolimab. The receptors come from an adult with an advanced solid tumor such as melanoma, head and neck, liver or kidney cancer. Each CDR3 is given with its conserved first and last residue. The order of the fields is V gene, D gene, J gene, clone size, CDR3 DNA, CDR3 protein. A D gene is named only where the DNA matches it firmly. A clone size is listed for some rows: how often the clone was seen (once, few, many), or a class if it is expanded.

v_call: TRBV5-1
d_call: .
j_call: TRBJ2-5
clone_size: .
cdr3_nt: TGCGCCAGCAGCTTGGCCGGGCTACAAGAGACCCAGTACTTC
cdr3_aa: CASSLAGLQETQYF

v_call: TRBV7-9
d_call: .
j_call: TRBJ1-1
clone_size: .
cdr3_nt: TGTGCCAGCAGCATCCGTGTGAACGGTGAAGCTTTCTTT
cdr3_aa: CASSIRVNGEAFF

v_call: TRBV7-8
d_call: .
j_call: TRBJ2-3
clone_size: .
cdr3_nt: TGTGCCAGCAGCTTCAGGGGAGGAGGCACAGATACGCAGTATTTT
cdr3_aa: CASSFRGGGTDTQYF

v_call: TRBV29-1
d_call: .
j_call: TRBJ2-1
clone_size: .
cdr3_nt: TGCAGCGTTGAACCCCGTTTTGGCAATGAGCAGTTCTTC
cdr3_aa: CSVEPRFGNEQFF

v_call: TRBV2
d_call: .
j_call: TRBJ1-4
clone_size: .
cdr3_nt: TGTGCCAGCTCATCGACCCGTGGGCTTAATGAAAAACTGTTTTTT
cdr3_aa: CASSSTRGLNEKLFF

v_call: TRBV28
d_call: TRBD1
j_call: TRBJ2-7
clone_size: .
cdr3_nt: TGTGCCAGCAGTTTATTGGCTCCCTTCCTTCGGACAGGCTCGCACGAGCAGTACTTC
cdr3_aa: CASSLLAPFLRTGSHEQYF

v_call: TRBV28
d_call: .
j_call: TRBJ1-5
clone_size: .
cdr3_nt: TGTGCCAGCAGTCCCGCAGTGGCTGGGGATCAGCCCCAGCATTTT
cdr3_aa: CASSPAVAGDQPQHF

v_call: TRBV14
d_call: .
j_call: TRBJ2-3
clone_size: .
cdr3_nt: TGTGCCAGCAGCCAAGCGACTAGGGCCCGCACAGATACGCAGTATTTT
cdr3_aa: CASSQATRARTDTQYF

v_call: TRBV30
d_call: .
j_call: TRBJ1-6
clone_size: once
cdr3_nt: TGTGCCTGGAGTGTACAAGGTGGATCACCCCTCCACTTT
cdr3_aa: CAWSVQGGSPLHF

v_call: TRBV5-6
d_call: .
j_call: TRBJ1-4
clone_size: once
cdr3_nt: TGTGCCAGCAGCTTGGATTCACCTTATAATGAAAAACTGTTTTTT
cdr3_aa: CASSLDSPYNEKLFF

v_call: TRBV19
d_call: .
j_call: TRBJ1-4
clone_size: .
cdr3_nt: TGTGCCAGTCGGCCGAGAGAGGGAGAGGTCGAAAAACTGTTTTTT
cdr3_aa: CASRPREGEVEKLFF

v_call: TRBV29-1
d_call: TRBD1
j_call: TRBJ2-7
clone_size: few
cdr3_nt: TGCAGCGTTGAAGATCCGGGACAGGGGTACGAGCAGTACTTC
cdr3_aa: CSVEDPGQGYEQYF

v_call: TRBV5-5
d_call: .
j_call: TRBJ1-5
clone_size: .
cdr3_nt: TGTGCCAGCAGCCGATCTCAGGGAGGTAGCAATCAGCCCCAGCATTTT
cdr3_aa: CASSRSQGGSNQPQHF

v_call: TRBV30
d_call: .
j_call: TRBJ2-3
clone_size: once
cdr3_nt: TGTGCCTGGAGTGTAGGGATCACAGATACGCAGTATTTT
cdr3_aa: CAWSVGITDTQYF

v_call: TRBV30
d_call: TRBD1
j_call: TRBJ1-1
clone_size: .
cdr3_nt: TGTGCCTGGAAGGGGGCAGGCCACCACACTGAAGCTTTCTTT
cdr3_aa: CAWKGAGHHTEAFF

v_call: TRBV7-8
d_call: TRBD1
j_call: TRBJ2-7
clone_size: .
cdr3_nt: TGTGCCAGCAGCCCCAGGGGGTCCACCTACGAGCAGTACTTC
cdr3_aa: CASSPRGSTYEQYF

v_call: TRBV4-1
d_call: .
j_call: TRBJ2-1
clone_size: .
cdr3_nt: TGCGCCAGCAGCCAGCTTCAGGGGTTCGGGGCATACAATGAGCAGTTCTTC
cdr3_aa: CASSQLQGFGAYNEQFF

v_call: TRBV4-2
d_call: .
j_call: TRBJ1-5
clone_size: .
cdr3_nt: TGTGCCAGCAGCCTGGACCGAAATCAGCCCCAGCATTTT
cdr3_aa: CASSLDRNQPQHF

v_call: TRBV6-5
d_call: TRBD1
j_call: TRBJ1-1
clone_size: once
cdr3_nt: TGTGCCAGCAACCGACAGGGAGGCACTGAAGCTTTCTTT
cdr3_aa: CASNRQGGTEAFF

v_call: TRBV5-1
d_call: .
j_call: TRBJ2-7
clone_size: .
cdr3_nt: TGCGCCAGCAGCTTGGAGGTTTTTAGGGACGAGCAGTACTTC
cdr3_aa: CASSLEVFRDEQYF

v_call: TRBV19
d_call: .
j_call: TRBJ1-3
clone_size: .
cdr3_nt: TGTGCCAGTAGTATTGGGCAGGTTGGAAACACCATATATTTT
cdr3_aa: CASSIGQVGNTIYF

v_call: TRBV5-1
d_call: .
j_call: TRBJ1-1
clone_size: .
cdr3_nt: TGCGCCAGCAGCTTGCAGGAGGGCTATACTGAAGCTTTCTTT
cdr3_aa: CASSLQEGYTEAFF

v_call: TRBV7-2
d_call: .
j_call: TRBJ2-3
clone_size: .
cdr3_nt: TGTGCCAGCAGCACTCGGGTAGGAGATACGCAGTATTTT
cdr3_aa: CASSTRVGDTQYF

v_call: TRBV11-2
d_call: .
j_call: TRBJ2-6
clone_size: .
cdr3_nt: TGTGCCAGCAGCTTAGATCACGGGGGGCTTGGGGCCAACGTCCTGACTTTC
cdr3_aa: CASSLDHGGLGANVLTF

v_call: TRBV6-4
d_call: .
j_call: TRBJ1-6
clone_size: .
cdr3_nt: TGTGCCAGCAGTCCCTCTCCGGGACCCAATTCACCCCTCCACTTT
cdr3_aa: CASSPSPGPNSPLHF

v_call: TRBV28
d_call: .
j_call: TRBJ2-2
clone_size: .
cdr3_nt: TGTGCCAGCAGACGCTCCTTCAGCACCGGGGAGCTGTTTTTT
cdr3_aa: CASRRSFSTGELFF